This entry features one T cell receptor beta chain sequence. This entry is derived from a study of blood T cell repertoires in COVID-19. Study-wide background: Samples taken during acute and convalescent COVID-19 were collected in the United States, Italy and Spain. T cells, B-cell-depleted T cells, or PBMCs provided the cDNA or gDNA that served as material.

The germline V gene has CDR1 LGHDT and CDR2 YNNKEL (reference sequence). The V segment lost 5 bases and the J segment 5 bases; nucleotides outside the gene matches: 2. CDR3 length equals 14 residues. The authors' processing: Cell counts per sample came from amplifying reference gene primers. Clones were sequenced by immunoSEQ multiplex PCR, and TCRdb holds only the in-frame ones, with some missing. That table furnishes V, J and clone size, whereas the DNA furnished D and trimming. Of about 180,000 clones listed, roughly 80% were seen once; the top ten hold less than 2%. The chain combines TRBV3-1 (or the pseudogene TRBV3-2) with TRBJ1-6; 8 positions agree with TRBD1. The sequence came from a human donor in a cohort sampled during active COVID-19. Sample: peripheral blood. CDR3 in amino acids: CASSWGQDNSPLHF. The DNA of the CDR3 is TGTGCCAGCAGCTGGGGACAGGATAATTCACCCCTCCACTTT.